This T cell receptor (beta chain) emerged from a study of siplizumab effects on memory and regulatory T cells (dated by TCRdb to about 2019). As for the study more broadly: The study looked at the effect of siplizumab, an anti-CD2 antibody, on alloreactive T-cell subsets in allogeneic mixed lymphocyte reactions made from human PBMCs. Study-level results and caveats: Among mappable alloreactive CD4+ clones, an average Treg-derived fraction of over 60% was observed with siplizumab, compared with less than 35% in control reactions. The suppressive function of proliferating Tregs from siplizumab cultures was not functionally confirmed. Roughly 80-95% of proliferating CD4+ or CD8+ clones could not be assigned a naive or memory phenotype. Because sequences at frequencies below about 10^-5 were poorly captured, only a minor fraction of alloreactive clones could be mapped back to unstimulated subsets. The cumulative frequency of alloreactive sequences that could be traced back to unstimulated CD4+ memory T cells was significantly reduced by siplizumab. Greater diversity appeared to be present in unstimulated naive T cells than in memory T cells, and a substantial contribution to the alloresponse seemed to be made by naive cells.

Via the germline V gene, CDR1 is SNHLY and CDR2 FYNNEI. Trimming costs V 5 bases and J 0 bases, and their ends lie 10 bases apart. Inclusive of the bounding cysteine and phenylalanine, the CDR3 is 15 residues long. Only the CDR3 part of the read is kept: 45 bases, read in frame from the first base. TCRbeta CDR3 sequencing was performed on sorted unstimulated T cells and on proliferating T cells recovered from mixed lymphocyte reactions. Fresh whole blood from roughly ten HLA-typed healthy donors served as the source for isolating PBMCs. The library was generated by the immunoSEQ multiplex PCR assay. Roughly 10^5 TCR templates per sample were assayed on the deep sequencing platform. Genomic DNA extracted from sorted T cells was used for TCRbeta CDR3 sequencing. The original pipeline was this. The R programming language was used for the clonal analysis of the TCRbeta CDR3 data. Unstimulated samples were compared with post-reaction CFSE-low samples to define alloreactive CD4+ and CD8+ clones. Regulatory or non-regulatory origin was assigned to alloreactive CD4+ clones by matching of sequences to sorted unstimulated Treg and non-Treg repertoires. In its TCRdb copy, this immuneACCESS table keeps in-frame sequences only and misses some clones. Where compared with another copy, unresolved V genes explain less than half of these, and the others have no known cause. D and trimming were read from the DNA, whereas the V and J calls and clone size are those reported in that table. This sample gives about 120,000 clones in total; around nine tenths of them show up just once. The ten top clones hold 1.3% of the sample.

With respect to this clone: No cognate antigen has been identified for it. No base qualities exist here, and no much larger clone lies one base off it.

The receptor chain draws on TRBV2 and TRBJ1-4, with an unclear D gene assignment. The origin of this receptor is a human donor in good health. Specimen: CD4+ T cells sorted from blood. The CDR3 is CASSSRPATNEKLFF. The sequenced DNA: TGTGCCAGCAGTTCCCGGCCAGCAACTAATGAAAAACTGTTTTTT.